This T cell receptor (beta chain) was sequenced in a study of cytomegalovirus exposure and HLA in healthy donors (dated 2017 in TCRdb). In the study overall: In an earlier analysis of approximately 500 of the donors, 250 to 350 Gb of sequence data and some 120 million unique TCR beta sequences from 150 million to 200 million T cells were reported. Roughly 300 gigabases of sequencing data and tens of millions of unique TCR sequences were included in an early release covering about 600 HLA-typed donors. Among the roughly 410 genotyped donors, approximately 81% belonged to the genetic ancestry cluster associated with self-reported Caucasian donors. The study was designed to test whether signatures of past pathogen exposure could be identified by cataloging public T cell receptors. The T cell repertoires of around 730 subjects were profiled by immunosequencing and related to cytomegalovirus serostatus. A separate validation cohort of 90 to 150 different subjects was used in addition to the 666-subject first cohort. High-throughput TCR immunosequencing, statistical association of individual TCRs with disease status, and machine learning were combined to predict cytomegalovirus infection status. To study patterns of TCR occurrence, a later analysis re-analyzed previously published TCR beta repertoires from just over 650 donors and added high-resolution HLA genotyping. Rather than using new phenotypic data, the later analysis identified candidate immune exposures from TCR beta sequences and from how often those sequences occurred across donors. An earlier analysis of roughly 580 of the donors used high-throughput TCR beta sequencing to judge whether each TCR beta V gene segment behaved as functional or pseudogenic. Donor age, sex, ethnicity and CMV serostatus were compiled alongside the repertoire data. A later genetic analysis used genome-wide SNP genotypes for about 65% of the 666 donors, treating that subset as a discovery cohort. Every discovery cohort repertoire had been produced on one sequencing platform. HLA typing covered class I and class II loci at four-digit resolution. The number of typed donors differed by locus: roughly 629-640 for A, B, C, DRB1 and DQB1; approximately 520 for DQA1; some 590 for DPA1; and around 470 for DPB1. Several DR-DQ haplotypes were treated as single units for association and clustering because of strong linkage in the cohort. Across approximately 400 genotyped donors of the cohort, an average of about 240,000 unique TCR beta nucleotide sequences per donor were sequenced, and approximately 17% of those sequences were non-productive. Study-level results and caveats: Roughly uniform sequencing depth across donors was assumed in presence/absence analyses, although this assumption may not hold. A later genetic analysis reported fewer N-insertions in productive TCRs among donors in an Asian-associated ancestry cluster than the roughly 620-donor mean. Across donors, most TCR sequences were observed very rarely, whereas some public TCRs were present in many individuals. It was suggested by the authors that the approach could potentially be generalized to other disease states and immunological phenotypes. HLA typing was unavailable for some donors at each locus, so association tests used only the typed subset. In this cohort, only TCR beta chains were sequenced, and detectable features were limited by the absence of alpha or paired-chain data. The sequencing pipeline was judged likely to have produced a cluster of highly shared sequence variants as a technical artifact. A later genetic analysis associated a missense DCLRE1C variant with V-gene and J-gene trimming of TCR beta chains, and an independent cohort replicated the association. According to a later analysis, parvovirus B19, influenza, CMV and Epstein-Barr virus appeared linked to several top co-occurrence clusters. Correlated functional status among segregating V segments might be attributable to linkage disequilibrium, but an unknown experimental factor could not be ruled out. When HLA alleles, especially DR and DQ, strongly co-occurred, attributing TCR associations to individual alleles was difficult. Some IMGT-functional V segments, including TRBV6-2 and TRBV6-3, could not be distinguished by the 87-base-pair reads and were therefore excluded. A later analysis found that HLA-associated TCR beta chains were more clonally expanded and had lower generation probabilities than equally common non-associated chains. The earlier analysis of nearly 600 of the donors excluded 15 to 20 rarely observed V segments, including chromosome 9 orphons, because counts were too low. A further reported finding was that TCR beta sequences accurately predicted the HLA-A and HLA-B alleles for most subjects in the first cohort. Most CMV-associated TCR beta chains appeared to be HLA-restricted in a later analysis, and the HLA associations seemed to be driven largely by CMV exposure. In the study, 150 to 200 TCR beta chains were listed as associated with cytomegalovirus. According to a later analysis, TCR association rates differed among HLA loci, with DRB1 alleles showing the most associated TCRs and HLA-C alleles showing the fewest. In vitro tests confirmed that three of the cytomegalovirus-associated TCR beta chains recognize cytomegalovirus antigens. In both the original and validation cohorts, the classifier was reported to diagnose cytomegalovirus status with high specificity and sensitivity. In a later analysis, around 15,000 TCR beta sequences were associated with specific HLA alleles at a false discovery rate of 0.05. An earlier analysis of 587 of the donors showed that most TCR beta V segments appeared in productive rearrangements either about 90% or about 30% of the time, which broadly matched IMGT annotations. For the cohort, immune exposure information was limited to CMV serostatus.

On this clone itself: No antigen is known for it.

V and J are truncated by 5 bases and 0 bases respectively, leaving an intervening sequence of 5 bases. Based on the germline V gene, the CDR1 and CDR2 sequences are SGHTA and FQGNSA. From cysteine to phenylalanine, the CDR3 is 13 amino acids long. The entry retains the CDR3 DNA only, 39 bases that are in frame from base 1. Library prep was done by the immunoSEQ multiplex PCR assay. For the multiplex PCR, a mixture combining 60 forward primers for TCR Vbeta segments and 13 reverse primers for TCR Jbeta segments was used. Amplification of the CDR3 region of rearranged TCR beta genes was performed with a multiplex PCR assay on genomic DNA. The Illumina HiSeq System was used to sequence the amplified TCR beta libraries as 87-base-pair reads. In the source study's methods: In a later analysis, about 80 million unique TCR beta chains were counted across the 666 repertoires, and about 9.9 million of these chains were shared by at least two donors. To remove PCR and sequencing errors, raw reads were error-corrected and collapsed into unique sequences using a nearest-neighbor algorithm that merged closely related sequences. To assign V, D and J gene segments, CDR3 sequences were aligned to IMGT reference sequences. For a sequence to be retained, a match of at least six nucleotides was required to both a V gene segment and a J gene segment. Rearrangements were called productive when the CDR3 lacked stop codons and stayed in frame with V and J; all others were non-productive. Following IMGT convention, CDR3 was defined as the stretch from the second conserved V-encoded cysteine up to the conserved J-encoded phenylalanine. Sequences without an unambiguous match to a single V gene segment were excluded from the earlier analysis of over 500 of the donors. In an earlier analysis of several hundred of the donors, V segments were called functional above 56.7% productive rearrangements and were called segregating when the between-donor standard deviation exceeded 5%. A statistical classification framework was developed to diagnose cytomegalovirus status using the catalog of TCR beta chain sequences. V and J gene assignment, in a later analysis, came from comparing TCR nucleotide sequences with IMGT/GENE-DB human TR gene sequences. A later analysis assigned CDR3 sequences and most-parsimonious VDJ recombination scenarios with the TCRdist pipeline. In a later analysis, every TCR beta chain was defined by the combination of its CDR3 amino acid sequence and its V-gene family, and reads without a unique V-gene family were dropped. As a way to deal with suspected cross-contamination and a sequencing artifact, a later analysis dropped 450 to 600 nucleotide sequences that were highly shared and had low generation probability. A later analysis calculated a clonal expansion index for each public chain from normalized within-repertoire ranks of inferred template counts. In a later analysis, generation probabilities were computed using a VDJ recombination model fitted to out-of-frame rearrangements, and the results were checked against IGoR. In a later analysis, TCR-TCR, TCR-HLA and TCR-CMV co-occurrence was scored with hypergeometric tests, and a repertoire-size bias correction was applied to TCR pairs. In a later analysis, false discovery rates were estimated by permuting HLA or CMV assignments 20 times. In a later analysis, co-occurring TCRs were grouped using DBSCAN, with TCRdist sequence similarity added in when clustering inside HLA-allele-positive subsets. Co-occurrence clustering excluded repertoires with fewer than 30,000 or more than 120,000 public chains, plus five with anomalous nucleotide sharing. TCRdb holds this immuneACCESS table with in-frame rearrangements only. Some clones are missing; in checked studies, unresolved V genes explain under half, and the rest has no known cause. The V and J calls and the clone size are those of that table, but D and trimming were determined from the DNA. The sample's records list over 45,000 clones. The top ten constitute roughly 2% of the sample.

The cohort comprised 710 or so healthy bone marrow donors. At the time of sampling, all cohort members were nominally healthy, though unrecorded immune exposures were likely present. The donor tested CMV seronegative, placing the donor among the 350 to 400 seronegative members of the cohort. A peripheral blood sample was collected from each donor, and TCR beta sequencing was performed on peripheral blood mononuclear cells. The Qiagen DNeasy Blood Extraction Kit was used to extract genomic DNA from the blood cell samples. This sequence was found in a woman between 18 and 29 years old in good health and CMV-seronegative. The chain was built from TRBV7-2 and TRBJ2-1; a confident D gene designation cannot be given. What was sequenced was PBMCs. The CDR3 here reads CASSRSSYNEQFF. DNA sequence: TGTGCCAGCAGCCGGAGCTCCTACAATGAGCAGTTCTTC. This CDR3, with the reference TRBV7-2 and TRBJ2-1 proteins standing in past its ends, gives the full variable domain GAGVSQSPSNKVTEKGKDVELRCDPISGHTALYWYRQSLGQGLEFLIYFQGNSAPDKSGLPSDRFSAERTGGSVSTLTIQRTQQEDSAVYLCASSRSSYNEQFFGPGTRLTVL.